What follows are 21 T cell receptor beta chains derived from one specimen sequenced in a study of CD8+CD57+ T cells in acquired aplastic anemia. Template material for TCR beta VDJ and CDR3 profiling consisted of genomic DNA. TCRdb reanalysed the reads using MiXCR and keeps one entry per CDR3 protein. The sample includes about 200,000 distinct CDR3 sequences, about a third of them seen just once. Specimen: sorted CD4+, CD8+, or CD8+CD57+ T cells (not recorded which) from PBMCs. Receptor source: a human donor in good health, serving as a control.

This clonotype was counted many times. The chain has TRBV7-2 and TRBJ2-5; D perhaps matches TRBD2 (6 bases). Trimming stripped 4 bases from V and 5 bases from J, with 14 bases between. The CDR3 is made up of 14 amino acids. Germline V gives CDR1 SGHTA, CDR2 FQGNSA. CDR3 loop: CASSSVGSMETQYF. The CDR3 DNA reads as TGTGCCAGCAGCTCAGTCGGGAGCATGGAGACCCAGTACTTC.

This clonotype showed up many times. The J gene is TRBJ2-1, the V gene TRBV2; 8 nucleotides match TRBD2. The CDR3 loop spans 15 amino acids. The V gene's germline CDR1 is SNHLY and CDR2 FYNNEI. V shed 4 bases and J 4 bases; nucleotides not matched to a gene: 6. CDR3 sequence reads: CASSGPGTRYNEQFF. Here the CDR3 DNA reads TGTGCCAGCAGTGGCCCCGGGACTAGATACAATGAGCAGTTCTTC.

The chain carries TRBV12-3 or TRBV12-4 and TRBJ1-2; possible D gene TRBD1, 6 bases. V lost 3 bases and J lost 6, with 20 bases in between. This CDR3 region has 16 residues. CDR3 loop: CASSFVSSGGQDGYTF. The CDR3 DNA reads as TGTGCCAGCAGTTTCGTCTCTAGCGGGGGGCAAGATGGCTACACCTTC.

The chain couples TRBV7-1 to TRBJ2-1, with D tentatively TRBD1 or TRBD2 (5 bases each). TRBV7-1 counts as an open reading frame of uncertain function. This CDR3 spans 20 amino acids. Trimming shortened V by 3 bases and J by 5 bases, and 29 bases separated the two germline ends. The CDR3 loop is CASSSPRAGTLTFVNNEQFF. The CDR3 region has the DNA TGTGCCAGCAGCTCCCCTAGGGCAGGGACCTTGACCTTCGTAAACAATGAGCAGTTCTTC.

In its sample, this clonotype was seen once. A much larger clone is a single base away; this may be a read error. This chain joins TRBV6-1 and TRBJ2-7; TRBD2 matches 12 bases. The CDR3 spans 16 residues. From germline, CDR1 is MNHNS and CDR2 SASEGT. V lost 7 bases, J lost 7 bases, and 14 bases stayed unmatched. CDR3 nucleotide sequence: TGTGCCAGCACTAGACTAGCGGGGGACCACATTCAGGAGCAGTACTTC. Translated: CASTRLAGDHIQEQYF.

This clonotype was detected ten times or more. V gene TRBV7-8 combines with J gene TRBJ1-3; D remains unclear. The CDR3 has 17 residues. Germline CDR1 SGHVS, CDR2 FQNEAQ. V was trimmed by 8 bases and J by 1 base, leaving 21 bases between them. The CDR3 reads CASSPLGLGSSGNTIYF. The CDR3 nucleotides are TGTGCCAGCTCACCGTTAGGGCTGGGATCTTCTGGAAACACCATATATTTT.

This clonotype occurred many times. V and J are TRBV20-1 and TRBJ2-3; possible D gene TRBD1, 6 bases. V shed 7 bases and J shed 4 bases, with 9 bases lying between them. CDR1 DFQATT and CDR2 SNEGSKA come from the germline V gene (reference sequence). This CDR3 is 11 amino acids long. The CDR3 DNA reads as TGCAGTGGGAGACAGGCAGATACGCAGTATTTT. Residues: CSGRQADTQYF.

The table lists this clonotype with a few counts. The V gene is TRBV18, the J gene TRBJ1-6; D uncertain. The CDR3 is 14 residues long. CDR1 KGHSH and CDR2 LQKENI come from the germline V gene. V was cut by 2 bases and J by 5 bases, with 7 bases left in between. This CDR3 reads CASSPVSNNSPLHF. DNA of the CDR3: TGTGCCAGCTCACCAGTCAGCAATAATTCACCCCTCCACTTT.

This clonotype has more than one count but fewer than ten. The rearrangement uses TRBV2 and TRBJ2-1, with 12 bases identical to TRBD2. The germline V gene encodes CDR1 SNHLY and CDR2 FYNNEI. CDR3 length equals 19 residues. J lost 8 bases, V lost 1 base, and 15 bases had no gene match. The CDR3 coding sequence is TGTGCCAGCAGTGAAGGACTAGCGGGAGTGTGGGGGGTTAGGCATGAGCAGTTCTTC. The encoded protein is CASSEGLAGVWGVRHEQFF.

A word on this clonotype: The final CDR3 position lacks the conserved phenylalanine or tryptophan, pointing to a likely read error. The DNA is omitted, as the CDR3 cannot be located on it reliably, and the CDR3 follows TCRdb's listing. This chain connects TRBV2 to TRBJ1-2. Germline V gene data show CDR1 as SNHLY and CDR2 as FYNNEI. Ends included, the CDR3 has 9 residues. CDR3 region: CASSDKLAG.

This clonotype was recorded many times. The V and J genes are TRBV29-1 and TRBJ2-1; D perhaps matches TRBD1 (5 bases). Germline CDR1 reads SQVTM; CDR2 reads ANQGSEA. CDR3 size: 13 residues. Trimming stripped 3 bases from V and 8 bases from J, with 14 bases between. CDR3 region: CSVEGPQRDEQFF. The CDR3 nucleotides read TGCAGCGTTGAGGGGCCACAACGCGATGAGCAGTTCTTC.

Turning to this clonotype: A much bigger clone sits one base away, suggesting this may be a read error. The J gene is TRBJ1-2, the V gene TRBV19; D gene ambiguous. V lost 2 bases to trimming and J lost 8 bases, with 15 bases between them. CDR1 and CDR2 from the germline V gene are LNHDA and SQIVND (reference sequence). This CDR3 is 14 amino acids long. The CDR3: CASSITSGPFGYTF. The CDR3 DNA sequence: TGTGCCAGTAGTATAACCTCAGGACCCTTCGGCTACACCTTC.

This clonotype was seen at least ten times. This chain links TRBV2 with TRBJ1-2; no definite D call. The V end was cut by 4 bases, the J end by 5 bases, with 8 bases between. The CDR3 runs to 12 residues. Germline V gene lookup returns CDR1 SNHLY and CDR2 FYNNEI. The CDR3 spells CASSGTGYGYTF. CDR3 in DNA: TGTGCCAGCAGTGGGACGGGGTATGGCTACACCTTC.

J is TRBJ1-6 and V is TRBV19; the match to TRBD1 covers 8 bases. V gave up 6 bases and J gave up 7 bases; unmatched junction bases: 5. The CDR3 is 14 residues long. Germline V CDR1 and CDR2: LNHDA, SQIVND (reference sequence). The CDR3 bases are TGTGCCAGTAGCCGGACAGGGACCAATTCACCCCTCCACTTT. Amino acids: CASSRTGTNSPLHF.

This clonotype has at least ten counts. The chain has TRBV14 and TRBJ1-2; no reliable D call. Trimming shortened V by 1 base and J by 0 bases, and 0 bases separated the two germline ends. Per germline, CDR1 SGHDN and CDR2 FVKESK. CDR3 length: 12 residues. This CDR3 reads CASSQANYGYTF. In nucleotides, the CDR3 is TGTGCCAGCAGCCAAGCTAACTATGGCTACACCTTC.

This clonotype was detected only a few times. A much larger clone lies one base from this, so it may be a read error. J is TRBJ1-5 and V is TRBV20-1; no reliable D call. The CDR3 consists of 13 residues. The V and J ends lost 2 bases and 0 bases respectively, with 5 bases between them. In germline, CDR1 is DFQATT, CDR2 SNEGSKA (reference sequence). CDR3 loop: CSARQDSNQPQHF. CDR3 in DNA: TGCAGTGCTAGACAGGATAGCAATCAGCCCCAGCATTTT.

Comments on this clonotype: Possible read error: a much larger clone is one base away. V gene TRBV20-1 combines with J gene TRBJ1-5, with TRBD1 matching over 8 bases. This CDR3 has 15 residues. J lost 4 bases, V lost 6 bases, and 11 bases had no gene match. Per the germline V gene, CDR1 is DFQATT and CDR2 is SNEGSKA (reference sequence). The CDR3 DNA reads as TGCAGTGCACAACGACAGGGACAGGAGAATCAGCCCCAGCATTTT. Translation gives CSAQRQGQENQPQHF.

This sequence joins TRBV7-2 and TRBJ2-5, with 8 bases aligning to TRBD2. The CDR3 has 15 residues. The V and J ends lost 5 bases and 5 bases, in that order; junction bases with no gene match: 10. The germline V gene encodes CDR1 SGHTA and CDR2 FQGNSA. The CDR3 protein is CASSERLAGGETQYF. CDR3 in DNA: TGTGCCAGCAGCGAGAGGCTAGCGGGCGGGGAGACCCAGTACTTC.

On this clonotype itself: At one of its ends the junction is not consistent with the germline gene, which may arise from a read error. The rearrangement links TRBV5-1 to TRBJ1-1; TRBD1 is a possible D gene (5 bases). There are 15 residues in the CDR3. From germline, CDR1 is SGHRS and CDR2 YFSETQ. The CDR3 reads CASSLVYRTDTEASF. DNA for the CDR3: TGCGCCAGCAGCTTAGTTTACAGAACGGACACTGAAGCTTCCTTT.

The chain links TRBV12-3 or TRBV12-4 to TRBJ2-5, with 7 nucleotides matching TRBD1. Trimming took 0 bases from V and 6 from J; bases not matched to a gene: 7. The CDR3 contains 15 residues. In DNA form, the CDR3 reads TGTGCCAGCAGTTTAGCGTTTACAGGGGTGAAGACCCAGTACTTC. It specifies CASSLAFTGVKTQYF.

This clonotype was found many times. V usage is TRBV20-1 and J usage is TRBJ2-7, with TRBD2 as a possible D gene (6 bases). The CDR3 runs 14 residues. CDR1 and CDR2 (germline): DFQATT, SNEGSKA (reference sequence). V was cut by 2 bases and J by 1 base, with 12 bases left in between. The CDR3 bases are TGCAGTGCTAGATTTGAGCGGGTATCCTACGAGCAGTACTTC. It translates to CSARFERVSYEQYF.